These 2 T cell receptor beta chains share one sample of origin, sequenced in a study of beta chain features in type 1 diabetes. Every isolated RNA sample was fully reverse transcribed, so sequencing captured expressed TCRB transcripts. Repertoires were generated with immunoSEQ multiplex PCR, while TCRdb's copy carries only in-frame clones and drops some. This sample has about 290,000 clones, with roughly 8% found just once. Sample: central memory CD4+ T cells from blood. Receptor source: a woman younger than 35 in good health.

CDR3 sequence (DNA): TGTGCCAGCAGCTTGGAAAGCCTCGCGGCTAGCGGGGGGCCTACGCAGTTCTTC. Protein: CASSLESLAASGGPTQFF. V is TRBV5-6 and J is TRBJ2-1; 11 bases are a match to TRBD2. Germline CDR1 and CDR2: SGHDT and YYEEEE. The CDR3 loop spans 18 amino acids. The J segment lost 12 bases and the V segment lost 0 bases, leaving 17 bases of the junction unmatched.

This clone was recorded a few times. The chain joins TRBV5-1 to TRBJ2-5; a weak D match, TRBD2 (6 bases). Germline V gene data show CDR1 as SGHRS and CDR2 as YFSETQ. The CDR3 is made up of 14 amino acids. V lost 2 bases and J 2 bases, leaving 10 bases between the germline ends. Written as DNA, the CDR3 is TGCGCCAGCAGCTTAGGAGGGCTTCAAGAGACCCAGTACTTC. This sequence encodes CASSLGGLQETQYF.